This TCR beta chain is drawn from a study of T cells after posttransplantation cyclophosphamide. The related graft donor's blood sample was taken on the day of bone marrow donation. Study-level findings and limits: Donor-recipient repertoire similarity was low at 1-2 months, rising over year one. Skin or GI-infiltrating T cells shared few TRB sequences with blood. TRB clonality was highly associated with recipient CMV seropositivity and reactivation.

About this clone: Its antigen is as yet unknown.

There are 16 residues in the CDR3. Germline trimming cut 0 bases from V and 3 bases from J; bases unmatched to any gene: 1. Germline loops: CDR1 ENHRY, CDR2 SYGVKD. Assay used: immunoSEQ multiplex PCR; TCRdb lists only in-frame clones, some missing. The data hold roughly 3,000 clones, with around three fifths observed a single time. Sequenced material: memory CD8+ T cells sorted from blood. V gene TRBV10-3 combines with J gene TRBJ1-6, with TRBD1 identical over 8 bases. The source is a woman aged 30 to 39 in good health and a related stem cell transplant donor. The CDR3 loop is CAISESGTGYNSPLHF. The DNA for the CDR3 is TGTGCCATCAGTGAGTCTGGGACAGGCTATAATTCACCCCTCCACTTT.